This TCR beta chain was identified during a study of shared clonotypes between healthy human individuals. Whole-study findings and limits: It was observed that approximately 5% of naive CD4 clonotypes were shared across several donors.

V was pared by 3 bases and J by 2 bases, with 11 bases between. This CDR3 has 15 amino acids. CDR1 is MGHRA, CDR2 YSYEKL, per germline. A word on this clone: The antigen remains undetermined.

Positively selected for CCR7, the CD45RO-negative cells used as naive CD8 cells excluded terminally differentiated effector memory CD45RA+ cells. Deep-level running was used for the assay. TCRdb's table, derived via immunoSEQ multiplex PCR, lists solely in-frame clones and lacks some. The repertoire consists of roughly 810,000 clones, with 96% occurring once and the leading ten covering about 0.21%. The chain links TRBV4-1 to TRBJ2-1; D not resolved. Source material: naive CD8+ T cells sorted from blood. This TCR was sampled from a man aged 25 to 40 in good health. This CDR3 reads CASSHDKSTYNEQFF. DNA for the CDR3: TGCGCCAGCAGCCATGACAAGTCGACCTACAATGAGCAGTTCTTC.